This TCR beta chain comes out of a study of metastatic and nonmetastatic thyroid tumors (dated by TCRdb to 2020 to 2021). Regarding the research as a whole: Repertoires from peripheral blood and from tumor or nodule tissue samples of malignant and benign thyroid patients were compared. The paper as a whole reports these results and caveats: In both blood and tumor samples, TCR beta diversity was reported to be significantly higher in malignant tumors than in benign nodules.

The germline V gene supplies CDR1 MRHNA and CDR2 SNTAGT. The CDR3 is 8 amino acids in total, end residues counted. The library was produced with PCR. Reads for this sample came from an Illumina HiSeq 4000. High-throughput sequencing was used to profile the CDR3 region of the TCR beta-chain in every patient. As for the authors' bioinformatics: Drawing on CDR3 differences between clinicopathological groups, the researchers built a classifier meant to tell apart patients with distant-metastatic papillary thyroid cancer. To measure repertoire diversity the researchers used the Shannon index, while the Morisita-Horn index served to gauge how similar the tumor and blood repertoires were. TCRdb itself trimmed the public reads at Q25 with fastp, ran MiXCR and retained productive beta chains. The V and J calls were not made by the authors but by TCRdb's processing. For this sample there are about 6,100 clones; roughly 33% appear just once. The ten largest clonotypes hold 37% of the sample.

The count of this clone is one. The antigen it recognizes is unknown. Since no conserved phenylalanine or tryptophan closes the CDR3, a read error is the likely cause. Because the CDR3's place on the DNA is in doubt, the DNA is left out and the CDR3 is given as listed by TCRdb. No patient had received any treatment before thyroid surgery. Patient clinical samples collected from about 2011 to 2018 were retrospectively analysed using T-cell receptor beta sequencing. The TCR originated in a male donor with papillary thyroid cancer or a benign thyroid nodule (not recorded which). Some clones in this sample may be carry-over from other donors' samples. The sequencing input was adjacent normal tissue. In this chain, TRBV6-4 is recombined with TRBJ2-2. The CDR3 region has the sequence CASSDRAG.